This T cell receptor (beta chain) was obtained from a study of PD-1 blockade in classical Hodgkin lymphoma. Study outcomes and limitations: Complete responders entered with baseline diversity on par with newly diagnosed patients, the results showed. Baseline TCR diversity was reportedly lower in newly diagnosed patients than healthy donors. TCR diversity rose significantly by C4D1 in CD4+ but not CD8+ cells.

Details on this clone: What it binds is not known. At one end the junction does not follow the germline gene, possibly because of a read error.

The CDR3 length is 14 residues. The germline CDR1 and CDR2 sequences are SSHAT and FNYEAQ (reference sequence). Measured with immunoSEQ multiplex PCR; TCRdb has only the in-frame clones, and not every one. This table holds around 30,000 clones, 70% found once. Autologous stem cell transplantation was followed by relapse in every patient, and brentuximab vedotin exposure varied. Patients showed best responses of complete response, partial response or progressive disease. The chain combines TRBV7-7 with TRBJ2-7; either TRBD1 or TRBD2 may fit D (5 bases each). The TCR sequence derives from a human donor with classical Hodgkin lymphoma. The sample here was peripheral blood mononuclear cells (PBMCs), taken before the second cycle of nivolumab. The CDR3 nucleotides are TGTGCTAGCAGCTTAGGAGGTGTAGGGGCCGAGCAGTACTTC. This encodes CASSLGGVGAEQYF.